This is a list of T cell receptor beta chains from one sample in a study of beta chain features in type 1 diabetes. Libraries were prepared by immunoSEQ multiplex PCR; TCRdb keeps only in-frame clonotypes and omits some of them. The data show 600,000 to 700,000 clones, over 10% seen once. Sequencing was performed on naive CD4+ T cells from blood. The receptors here all came from a man between 18 and 29 years old with type 1 diabetes. Each CDR3 is given with its conserved first and last residue. A D gene is named only where the DNA matches it firmly. For some rows the clone size is stated as once, few or many, or as a class when expanded; others skip it.

clone_size: -
v_call: TRBV7-3
d_call: -
cdr3_length: 14
j_call: TRBJ2-6
cdr3_aa: CATREGAGANVLTF
cdr3_nt: TGTGCCACCCGAGAGGGGGCTGGGGCCAACGTCCTGACTTTC

clone_size: -
v_call: TRBV5-1
d_call: -
cdr3_length: 13
j_call: TRBJ1-1
cdr3_aa: CASSFSGNTEAFF
cdr3_nt: TGCGCCAGCAGCTTCTCGGGGAACACTGAAGCTTTCTTT

clone_size: few
v_call: TRBV15
d_call: TRBD1
cdr3_length: 15
j_call: TRBJ2-2
cdr3_aa: CATGPGQGIGGELFF
cdr3_nt: TGTGCCACCGGGCCGGGACAGGGAATCGGCGGGGAGCTGTTTTTT

clone_size: -
v_call: TRBV12-5
d_call: -
cdr3_length: 13
j_call: TRBJ1-1
cdr3_aa: CASGLEENTEAFF
cdr3_nt: TGTGCTAGTGGTTTGGAAGAGAACACTGAAGCTTTCTTT

clone_size: few
v_call: TRBV30
d_call: -
cdr3_length: 12
j_call: TRBJ1-3
cdr3_aa: CARGIPGNTIYF
cdr3_nt: TGTGCCAGGGGAATCCCTGGAAACACCATATATTTT

clone_size: -
v_call: TRBV15
d_call: -
cdr3_length: 14
j_call: TRBJ1-2
cdr3_aa: CATSRDGAHYGYTF
cdr3_nt: TGTGCCACCAGCAGAGATGGAGCGCACTATGGCTACACCTTC

clone_size: few
v_call: TRBV7-6
d_call: TRBD2
cdr3_length: 15
j_call: TRBJ2-1
cdr3_aa: CASTLSTGGYNEQFF
cdr3_nt: TGTGCCAGCACCCTCTCTACGGGGGGGTACAATGAGCAGTTCTTC

clone_size: -
v_call: TRBV20-1
d_call: -
cdr3_length: 11
j_call: TRBJ2-1
cdr3_aa: CSARDLPEQFF
cdr3_nt: TGCAGTGCTAGAGACCTCCCTGAGCAGTTCTTC

clone_size: -
v_call: TRBV4-2
d_call: TRBD2
cdr3_length: 14
j_call: TRBJ2-1
cdr3_aa: CASSRLAGFNEQFF
cdr3_nt: TGTGCCAGCAGCCGGCTAGCGGGGTTCAATGAGCAGTTCTTC

clone_size: -
v_call: TRBV5-1
d_call: TRBD2
cdr3_length: 15
j_call: TRBJ2-3
cdr3_aa: CASSTRLAVADTQYF
cdr3_nt: TGCGCCAGCAGCACCCGACTAGCGGTGGCAGATACGCAGTATTTT

clone_size: -
v_call: TRBV5-1
d_call: TRBD1
cdr3_length: 16
j_call: TRBJ2-7
cdr3_aa: CASSPGGGQGKDEQYF
cdr3_nt: TGCGCCAGCAGCCCCGGAGGGGGACAGGGGAAAGACGAGCAGTACTTC

clone_size: few
v_call: TRBV14
d_call: TRBD2
cdr3_length: 16
j_call: TRBJ2-7
cdr3_aa: CASSQNSGLASREQYF
cdr3_nt: TGTGCCAGCAGCCAGAACTCGGGACTAGCGTCTCGCGAGCAGTACTTC

clone_size: few
v_call: TRBV30
d_call: TRBD1
cdr3_length: 13
j_call: TRBJ1-3
cdr3_aa: CAWTQGTGNTIYF
cdr3_nt: TGTGCCTGGACACAGGGGACTGGAAACACCATATATTTT

clone_size: -
v_call: TRBV15
d_call: -
cdr3_length: 15
j_call: TRBJ1-6
cdr3_aa: CATSRDRGNNSPLHF
cdr3_nt: TGTGCCACCAGCAGAGATCGGGGTAACAATTCACCCCTCCACTTT

clone_size: -
v_call: TRBV15
d_call: -
cdr3_length: 11
j_call: TRBJ2-7
cdr3_aa: CATSRDGEQYF
cdr3_nt: TGTGCCACCAGCAGAGATGGGGAGCAGTACTTC

clone_size: few
v_call: TRBV29-1
d_call: -
cdr3_length: 15
j_call: TRBJ2-7
cdr3_aa: CSVLQGRDRLGEQYF
cdr3_nt: TGCAGCGTCCTCCAGGGCAGGGATCGACTTGGCGAGCAGTACTTC

clone_size: many
v_call: TRBV18
d_call: -
cdr3_length: 11
j_call: TRBJ2-7
cdr3_aa: CASSPGHEQYF
cdr3_nt: TGTGCCAGCTCACCCGGCCACGAGCAGTACTTC

clone_size: few
v_call: TRBV9
d_call: -
cdr3_length: 15
j_call: TRBJ2-5
cdr3_aa: CASSVGGNTEETQYF
cdr3_nt: TGTGCCAGCAGCGTAGGAGGGAACACCGAAGAGACCCAGTACTTC

clone_size: few
v_call: TRBV18
d_call: TRBD2
cdr3_length: 14
j_call: TRBJ2-7
cdr3_aa: CASSPAGGTYEQYF
cdr3_nt: TGTGCCAGCTCACCGGCGGGGGGCACCTACGAGCAGTACTTC

clone_size: -
v_call: TRBV10-3
d_call: TRBD1
cdr3_length: 14
j_call: TRBJ1-4
cdr3_aa: CAISWDRLGEKLFF
cdr3_nt: TGTGCCATCAGTTGGGACAGGTTGGGTGAAAAACTGTTTTTT

clone_size: few
v_call: TRBV10-3
d_call: -
cdr3_length: 15
j_call: TRBJ2-3
cdr3_aa: CAITGGATGADTQYF
cdr3_nt: TGTGCCATCACGGGTGGGGCAACTGGTGCAGATACGCAGTATTTT

clone_size: few
v_call: TRBV7-2
d_call: TRBD1
cdr3_length: 16
j_call: TRBJ2-3
cdr3_aa: CASSLAPGQGTDTQYF
cdr3_nt: TGTGCCAGCAGCTTAGCCCCGGGACAGGGGACAGATACGCAGTATTTT

clone_size: few
v_call: TRBV27
d_call: -
cdr3_length: 13
j_call: TRBJ1-4
cdr3_aa: CASSPRLQRKLFF
cdr3_nt: TGTGCCAGCAGTCCCCGGCTACAGAGAAAACTGTTTTTT

clone_size: -
v_call: TRBV30
d_call: -
cdr3_length: 13
j_call: TRBJ1-1
cdr3_aa: CAWSVQAPTEAFF
cdr3_nt: TGTGCCTGGAGTGTACAGGCCCCCACTGAAGCTTTCTTT

clone_size: few
v_call: TRBV29-1
d_call: -
cdr3_length: 14
j_call: TRBJ1-6
cdr3_aa: CSVVVEGEGSPLHF
cdr3_nt: TGCAGCGTTGTTGTAGAGGGGGAAGGTTCACCCCTCCACTTT

clone_size: few
v_call: TRBV5-1
d_call: -
cdr3_length: 17
j_call: TRBJ2-7
cdr3_aa: CASSLGRTTNYSYEQYF
cdr3_nt: TGCGCCAGCAGCTTGGGGAGGACTACCAACTACTCCTACGAGCAGTACTTC

clone_size: few
v_call: TRBV27
d_call: -
cdr3_length: 14
j_call: TRBJ1-2
cdr3_aa: CASSFNTGGEGYTF
cdr3_nt: TGTGCCAGCAGTTTCAATACAGGTGGGGAAGGCTACACCTTC

clone_size: -
v_call: TRBV7-8
d_call: -
cdr3_length: 17
j_call: TRBJ2-4
cdr3_aa: CASSLGWTQLAKNIQYF
cdr3_nt: TGTGCCAGCAGCTTAGGATGGACCCAACTAGCCAAAAACATTCAGTACTTC

clone_size: -
v_call: TRBV14
d_call: -
cdr3_length: 11
j_call: TRBJ2-1
cdr3_aa: CASGRGFEQFF
cdr3_nt: TGTGCCAGCGGCCGGGGATTTGAGCAGTTCTTC

clone_size: -
v_call: TRBV29-1
d_call: -
cdr3_length: 14
j_call: TRBJ2-3
cdr3_aa: CSVDSFPLTDTQYF
cdr3_nt: TGCAGCGTTGATAGTTTCCCGCTGACAGATACGCAGTATTTT

clone_size: few
v_call: TRBV10-3
d_call: -
cdr3_length: 13
j_call: TRBJ2-5
cdr3_aa: CAISDGTQETQYF
cdr3_nt: TGTGCCATCAGTGACGGCACCCAAGAGACCCAGTACTTC

clone_size: few
v_call: TRBV5-6
d_call: -
cdr3_length: 15
j_call: TRBJ2-6
cdr3_aa: CASSWRGTGANVLTF
cdr3_nt: TGTGCCAGCAGCTGGAGGGGTACTGGGGCCAACGTCCTGACTTTC

clone_size: few
v_call: TRBV5-6
d_call: TRBD1
cdr3_length: 14
j_call: TRBJ1-4
cdr3_aa: CASSSGQGDEKLFF
cdr3_nt: TGTGCCAGCAGCTCGGGACAGGGGGATGAAAAACTGTTTTTT

clone_size: few
v_call: TRBV7-9
d_call: -
cdr3_length: 14
j_call: TRBJ1-1
cdr3_aa: CASSLAQGNTEAFF
cdr3_nt: TGTGCCAGCAGCTTAGCTCAGGGGAACACTGAAGCTTTCTTT

clone_size: few
v_call: TRBV30
d_call: -
cdr3_length: 14
j_call: TRBJ1-5
cdr3_aa: CAWSRQGGYQPQHF
cdr3_nt: TGTGCCTGGAGTCGGCAGGGAGGGTATCAGCCCCAGCATTTT

clone_size: few
v_call: TRBV28
d_call: -
cdr3_length: 13
j_call: TRBJ2-1
cdr3_aa: CASTEFSYNEQFF
cdr3_nt: TGTGCCAGCACCGAGTTTTCCTACAATGAGCAGTTCTTC